The 20 T cell receptor beta chains below come from one sample, sequenced in a study of cytotoxic CD8 clonotypes in ibrutinib-treated CLL. Profiling relied on immunoSEQ multiplex PCR, and the TCRdb table lists in-frame clones only, not all of them. The sample has over 100,000 clones, 70% to 90% seen once. The source material was PBMCs, sampled after 24 months of ibrutinib treatment. Receptors originate from a human donor with chronic lymphocytic leukemia.

This clone turned up a few times. CDR3 coding DNA: TGTGCCAGCAGCCAACGCGGGACAGGGGATGAGACAGATACGCAGTATTTT. The encoded protein is CASSQRGTGDETDTQYF. This chain uses TRBV4-2 with TRBJ2-3, with 10 bases lining up with TRBD1. From germline, CDR1 is LGHNA and CDR2 YNFKEQ. V shed 2 bases, J shed 3 bases, and the junction held 8 bases outside the gene matches. The CDR3 is 17 residues long.

The chain has TRBV10-3 and TRBJ2-5; TRBD2 might be the D (7 bases). The V end lost 4 bases, the J end lost 0 bases, and 15 bases lay between the germline ends. Germline values: CDR1 ENHRY, CDR2 SYGVKD. The CDR3 covers 16 residues. CDR3 sequence reads: CAISGRGGTNQETQYF. The CDR3 DNA reads as TGTGCCATCAGTGGCAGGGGCGGGACTAACCAAGAGACCCAGTACTTC.

The chain joins TRBV27 to TRBJ1-5; D gene unclear. CDR1 is MNHEY, CDR2 SMNVEV, per germline (reference sequence). The CDR3 loop spans 17 amino acids. V shed 2 bases and J shed 2 bases, with 16 bases lying between them. The DNA for the CDR3 is TGTGCCAGCAGTTTACGGGCCGCCGCCTTTGGCAATCAGCCCCAGCATTTT. It codes for CASSLRAAAFGNQPQHF.

The rearrangement uses TRBV27 and TRBJ2-2; 7 bases are a match to TRBD1. V trimming: 6 bases; J trimming: 5 bases; junction bases outside the gene matches: 18. The CDR3 consists of 18 residues. Germline V lookup: CDR1 MNHEY, CDR2 SMNVEV (reference sequence). The CDR3 DNA reads as TGTGCCAGCAGCGCTCTACAGGGGCCCAGGGCAGGAACCGGGGAGCTGTTTTTT. It is translated as CASSALQGPRAGTGELFF.

The chain has TRBV11-2 and TRBJ2-1, with no clear D. Germline values: CDR1 SGHAT, CDR2 FQNNGV. V was cut by 7 bases and J by 2 bases, with 18 bases left in between. The CDR3 consists of 16 residues. The CDR3 DNA follows: TGTGCCAGCATGGGCTTCGTCAAGCGAACCTACAATGAGCAGTTCTTC. Protein: CASMGFVKRTYNEQFF.

This chain uses TRBV19 with TRBJ2-1, with 12 bases identical to TRBD2. The germline CDR1 and CDR2 sequences are LNHDA and SQIVND (reference sequence). Trimming removed 5 bases from V and 0 bases from J; junction bases left unmatched: 8. The CDR3 spans 18 residues. CDR3 residues: CASSPAGTSGRSYNEQFF. The CDR3, as DNA: TGTGCCAGTAGTCCGGCCGGGACTAGCGGGCGCTCCTACAATGAGCAGTTCTTC.

The chain couples TRBV6-6 to TRBJ1-6; 9 positions match TRBD1. The germline V gene encodes CDR1 MNHNY and CDR2 SVGAGI (reference sequence). The CDR3 runs to 15 residues. Losses at the gene ends were 4 bases for V and 7 bases for J; bases not matched to a gene: 5. For the CDR3, the DNA is TGTGCCAGCAGTTCCCCCGGGACAGGGAATTCACCCCTCCACTTT. The encoded protein is CASSSPGTGNSPLHF.

The V call is TRBV4-2, the J call TRBJ2-2; the match to TRBD2 covers 14 bases. The CDR3 is 20 amino acids. The germline CDR1 and CDR2 sequences are LGHNA and YNFKEQ. The J segment lost 6 bases and the V segment lost 0 bases, leaving 12 bases of the junction unmatched. CDR3 in amino acids: CASSQESTRTSGRKAGELFF. The DNA of the CDR3 is TGTGCCAGCAGCCAAGAGTCAACTCGGACTAGCGGGAGGAAGGCCGGGGAGCTGTTTTTT.

The rearrangement uses TRBV27 and TRBJ2-2, with 12 bases fitting TRBD1. This CDR3 region has 17 residues. Looked up from germline, CDR1 is MNHEY and CDR2 is SMNVEV (reference sequence). The ends lost 6 bases at V and 5 bases at J; junction bases unmatched: 10. Here the CDR3 DNA reads TGTGCCAGCAGCTGGGACAGGGGGCGAGGAGGGACCGGGGAGCTGTTTTTT. Amino acid sequence: CASSWDRGRGGTGELFF.

A single count supports this clone. This chain links TRBV4-3 with TRBJ2-2; 14 nucleotides match TRBD2. V was clipped by 4 bases and J by 4 bases; unmatched bases: 8. The CDR3 is made up of 18 amino acids. CDR1 and CDR2 from the germline V gene are LGHNA and YSLEER. Here the CDR3 DNA reads TGCGCCAGCAGCCCTCATGGACTAGCGGGGGGCCCCACCGGGGAGCTGTTTTTT. Amino acids: CASSPHGLAGGPTGELFF.

J is TRBJ2-6 and V is TRBV28, with D maybe TRBD2 (6 bases). V lost 2 bases to trimming and J lost 0 bases, with 17 bases between them. Germline V gene data show CDR1 as MDHEN and CDR2 as SYDVKM. The CDR3 spans 19 residues. CDR3 nucleotides: TGTGCCAGCAGTTTAGCGGGGACGGTCCTACCCTCTGGGGCCAACGTCCTGACTTTC. Translated, it gives CASSLAGTVLPSGANVLTF. Filled out from reference TRBV28 and TRBJ2-6, the complete variable domain reads DVKVTQSSRYLVKRTGEKVFLECVQDMDHENMFWYRQDPGLGLRLIYFSYDVKMKEKGDIPEGYSVSREKKERFSLILESASTNQTSMYLCASSLAGTVLPSGANVLTFGAGSRLTVL.

This chain uses TRBV28 with TRBJ2-7; TRBD1 matches at 7 bases. The CDR3 is made up of 15 amino acids. The junction had 6 bases not matched to a gene; V was cut back by 4 bases and J by 0 bases. CDR1 is MDHEN and CDR2 is SYDVKM in the germline V gene. The CDR3 sequence: CASSSNYRGSYEQYF. As DNA, the CDR3 is TGTGCCAGCAGTTCGAATTACAGGGGCTCCTACGAGCAGTACTTC.

This chain uses TRBV19 with TRBJ1-3; 8 nucleotides agree with TRBD1. V lost 4 bases, J lost 2 bases, and 4 bases stayed unmatched. This CDR3 is 15 amino acids long. CDR1 is LNHDA, CDR2 SQIVND, per germline (reference sequence). CDR3 sequence: CASSTDRGAGNTIYF. CDR3 sequence (DNA): TGTGCCAGTAGTACCGACAGGGGAGCTGGAAACACCATATATTTT. Complete variable domain (other parts from reference TRBV19 and TRBJ1-3): DGGITQSPKYLFRKEGQNVTLSCEQNLNHDAMYWYRQDPGQGLRLIYYSQIVNDFQKGDIAEGYSVSREKKESFPLTVTSAQKNPTAFYLCASSTDRGAGNTIYFGEGSWLTVV.

The rearrangement joins TRBV6-1 to TRBJ2-1; TRBD1 aligns across 9 bases. There are 13 residues in the CDR3. Germline V CDR1 and CDR2: MNHNS, SASEGT. The junction had 5 bases not matched to a gene; V was cut back by 10 bases and J by 4 bases. Here the CDR3 DNA reads TGTGCCACTCGGACAGGGGAGTACAATGAGCAGTTCTTC. Translating gives CATRTGEYNEQFF.

This chain joins TRBV5-1 and TRBJ1-6, with D unclear. The CDR3 runs 15 residues. CDR1 and CDR2 from the germline V gene are SGHRS and YFSETQ. V gave up 4 bases and J gave up 5 bases, with 13 bases separating them. DNA for the CDR3: TGCGCCAGCAGCCCGGAACCCAGAGATAATTCACCCCTCCACTTT. It is translated as CASSPEPRDNSPLHF.

This clone appeared once. The rearrangement joins TRBV19 to TRBJ1-2; no firm D call. The germline gives CDR1 LNHDA, CDR2 SQIVND (reference sequence). V lost 4 bases and J lost 10, with 16 bases in between. The CDR3 length is 13 residues. The CDR3 DNA follows: TGTGCCAGTAGTAGGACCCCGGGTAATATCTACACCTTC. Protein sequence: CASSRTPGNIYTF.

The V and J genes are TRBV11-3 and TRBJ2-1; D possibly matches TRBD1 or TRBD2 (6 bases each). CDR3 length: 14 residues. Trimming took 2 bases from V and 9 from J, leaving 14 bases between them. CDR1 is SGHNT and CDR2 is YENEEA in the germline V gene. CDR3 in DNA: TGTGCCAGCAGCTTAACAGGGAACGGGGGTGAGCAGTTCTTC. Protein sequence: CASSLTGNGGEQFF.

V is TRBV28 and J is TRBJ1-4; D uncertain. The V and J ends lost 5 bases and 0 bases respectively, with 7 bases between them. The CDR3 totals 14 residues. Germline values: CDR1 MDHEN, CDR2 SYDVKM. The CDR3 DNA sequence: TGTGCCAGCAGTCTGGGATCAACTAATGAAAAACTGTTTTTT. It encodes CASSLGSTNEKLFF.

The chain has TRBV29-1 and TRBJ1-1; the D is unclear. Germline V gene data show CDR1 as SQVTM and CDR2 as ANQGSEA. The CDR3 is 13 residues long. The germline V and J ends were trimmed by 3 bases and 1 base, with 9 bases remaining between them. Here the CDR3 reads CSVDHGPNTEAFF. The CDR3 nucleotides read TGCAGCGTTGACCATGGACCGAACACTGAAGCTTTCTTT.

This rearrangement joins TRBV7-6 to TRBJ2-1; D gene unclear. Germline assignment: CDR1 SGHVS and CDR2 FNYEAQ. There are 20 residues in the CDR3. The V and J ends lost 1 base and 6 bases respectively, with 28 bases between them. The CDR3 spells CASSLGTAAGPEAITNEQFF. In DNA, the CDR3 is TGTGCCAGCAGCTTAGGAACAGCCGCCGGCCCTGAGGCAATTACCAATGAGCAGTTCTTC.